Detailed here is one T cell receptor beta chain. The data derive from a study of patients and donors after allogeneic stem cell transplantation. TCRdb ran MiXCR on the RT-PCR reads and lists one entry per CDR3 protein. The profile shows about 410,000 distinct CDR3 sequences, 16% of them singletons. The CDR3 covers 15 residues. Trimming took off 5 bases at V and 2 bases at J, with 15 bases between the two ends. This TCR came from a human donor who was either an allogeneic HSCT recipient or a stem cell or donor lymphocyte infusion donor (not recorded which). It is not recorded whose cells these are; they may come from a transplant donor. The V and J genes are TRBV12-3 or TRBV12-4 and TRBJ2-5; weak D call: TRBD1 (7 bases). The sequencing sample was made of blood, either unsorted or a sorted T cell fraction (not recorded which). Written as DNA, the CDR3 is TGTGCCAGCAGTCAGCAGGGGGGACGGCAAGAGACCCAGTACTTC. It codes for CASSQQGGRQETQYF.